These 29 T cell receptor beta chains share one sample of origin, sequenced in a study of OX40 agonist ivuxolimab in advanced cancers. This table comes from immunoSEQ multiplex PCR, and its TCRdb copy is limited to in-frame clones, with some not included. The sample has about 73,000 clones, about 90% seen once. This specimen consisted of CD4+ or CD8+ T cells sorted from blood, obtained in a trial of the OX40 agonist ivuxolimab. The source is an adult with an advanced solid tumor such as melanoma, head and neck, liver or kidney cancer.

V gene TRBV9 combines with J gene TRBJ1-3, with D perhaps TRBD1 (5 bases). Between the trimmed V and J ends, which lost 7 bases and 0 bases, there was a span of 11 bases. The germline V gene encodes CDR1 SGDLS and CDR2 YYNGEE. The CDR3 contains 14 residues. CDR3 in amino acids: CASGGPNSGNTIYF. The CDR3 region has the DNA TGTGCCAGCGGGGGACCGAACTCTGGAAACACCATATATTTT.

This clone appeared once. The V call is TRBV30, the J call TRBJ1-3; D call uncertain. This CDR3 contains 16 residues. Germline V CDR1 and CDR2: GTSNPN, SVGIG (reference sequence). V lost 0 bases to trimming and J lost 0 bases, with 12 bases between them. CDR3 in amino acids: CAWSVLSGSSGNTIYF. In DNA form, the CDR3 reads TGTGCCTGGAGTGTACTGTCAGGCAGCTCTGGAAACACCATATATTTT.

The DNA for the CDR3 is TGTGCCATCAGTGCCTCCCTGGGGACGGATTCGAACACCGGGGAGCTGTTTTTT. This encodes CAISASLGTDSNTGELFF. The V call is TRBV10-3, the J call TRBJ2-2; the D call may be TRBD1 or TRBD2 (5 bases each). V dropped 4 bases and J dropped 0 bases, with 18 bases sitting between them. The CDR3 contains 18 residues. CDR1 ENHRY and CDR2 SYGVKD come from the germline V gene.

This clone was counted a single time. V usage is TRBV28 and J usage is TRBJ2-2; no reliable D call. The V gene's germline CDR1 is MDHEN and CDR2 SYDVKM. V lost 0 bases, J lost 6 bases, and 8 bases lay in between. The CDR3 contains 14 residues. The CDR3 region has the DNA TGTGCCAGCAGTTTATGGGAAAAGGCCGGGGAGCTGTTTTTT. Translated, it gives CASSLWEKAGELFF.

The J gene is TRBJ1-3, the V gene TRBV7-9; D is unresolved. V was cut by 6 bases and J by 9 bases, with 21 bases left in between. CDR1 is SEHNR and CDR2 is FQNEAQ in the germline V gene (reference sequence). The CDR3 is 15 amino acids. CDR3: CASSKGQDPGFTIYF. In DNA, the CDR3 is TGTGCCAGCAGTAAAGGGCAGGACCCCGGGTTCACCATATATTTT.

The CDR3 loop reads CASGLTLKVNEQFF. The CDR3 nucleotides read TGTGCCAGCGGTTTGACACTGAAGGTCAATGAGCAGTTCTTC. The chain couples TRBV6-1 to TRBJ2-1, with D unclear. The CDR3 totals 14 residues. Per the germline V gene, CDR1 is MNHNS and CDR2 is SASEGT. Trimming took off 8 bases at V and 6 bases at J, with 17 bases between the two ends.

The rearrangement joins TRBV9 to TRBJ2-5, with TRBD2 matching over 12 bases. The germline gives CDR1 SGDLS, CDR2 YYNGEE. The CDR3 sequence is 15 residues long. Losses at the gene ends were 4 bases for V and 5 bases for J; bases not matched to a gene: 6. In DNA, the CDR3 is TGTGCCAGCAGCCCCTCCGGGACTAGCGGGGAGACCCAGTACTTC. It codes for CASSPSGTSGETQYF.

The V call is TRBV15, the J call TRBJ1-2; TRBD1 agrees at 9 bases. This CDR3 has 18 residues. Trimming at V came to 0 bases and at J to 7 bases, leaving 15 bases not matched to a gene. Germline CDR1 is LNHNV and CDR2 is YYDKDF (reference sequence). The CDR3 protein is CATSRDLRTTGGEGGYTF. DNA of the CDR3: TGTGCCACCAGCAGAGATTTGAGGACAACAGGGGGCGAAGGTGGCTACACCTTC.

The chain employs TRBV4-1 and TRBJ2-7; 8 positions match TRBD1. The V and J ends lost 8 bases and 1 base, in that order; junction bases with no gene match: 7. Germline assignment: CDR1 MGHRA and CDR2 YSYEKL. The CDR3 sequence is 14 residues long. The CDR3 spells CASRGQGASYEQYF. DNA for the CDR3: TGCGCCAGCCGGGGGCAGGGGGCGTCCTACGAGCAGTACTTC.

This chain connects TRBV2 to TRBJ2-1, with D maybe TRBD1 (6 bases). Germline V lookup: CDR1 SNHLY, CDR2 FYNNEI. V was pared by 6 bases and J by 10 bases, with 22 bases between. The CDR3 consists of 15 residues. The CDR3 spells CASRRGPNRAEEQFF. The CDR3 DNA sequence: TGTGCCAGCAGGAGGGGCCCCAACAGGGCGGAGGAGCAGTTCTTC.

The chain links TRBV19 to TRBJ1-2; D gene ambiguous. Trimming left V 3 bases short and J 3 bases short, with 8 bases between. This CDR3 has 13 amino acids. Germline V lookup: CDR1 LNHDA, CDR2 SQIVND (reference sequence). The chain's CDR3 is CASSIGGYYGYTF. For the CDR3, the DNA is TGTGCCAGTAGTATCGGTGGTTACTATGGCTACACCTTC.

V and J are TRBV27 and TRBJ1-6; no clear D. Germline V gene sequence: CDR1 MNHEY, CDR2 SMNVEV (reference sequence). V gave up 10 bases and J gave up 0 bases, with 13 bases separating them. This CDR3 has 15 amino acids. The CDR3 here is CATLALGSYNSPLHF. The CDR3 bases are TGTGCCACCCTGGCACTCGGCTCCTATAATTCACCCCTCCACTTT.

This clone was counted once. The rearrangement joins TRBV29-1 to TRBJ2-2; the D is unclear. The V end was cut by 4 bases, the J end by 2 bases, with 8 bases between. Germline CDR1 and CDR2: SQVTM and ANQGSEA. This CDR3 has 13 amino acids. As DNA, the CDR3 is TGCAGCGTTGGGACGGAAAACACCGGGGAGCTGTTTTTT. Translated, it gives CSVGTENTGELFF.

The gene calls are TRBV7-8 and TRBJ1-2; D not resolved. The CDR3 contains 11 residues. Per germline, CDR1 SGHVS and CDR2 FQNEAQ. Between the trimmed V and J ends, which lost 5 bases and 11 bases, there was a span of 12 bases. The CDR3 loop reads CASSASSDYTF. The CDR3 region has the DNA TGTGCCAGCAGCGCCTCGTCCGATTACACCTTC.

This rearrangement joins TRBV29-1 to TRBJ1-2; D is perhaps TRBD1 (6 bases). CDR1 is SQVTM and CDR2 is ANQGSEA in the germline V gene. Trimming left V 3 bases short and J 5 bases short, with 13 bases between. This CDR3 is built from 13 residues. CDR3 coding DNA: TGCAGCGTTGAGGGCAGGGGAGGGTATGGCTACACCTTC. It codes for CSVEGRGGYGYTF.

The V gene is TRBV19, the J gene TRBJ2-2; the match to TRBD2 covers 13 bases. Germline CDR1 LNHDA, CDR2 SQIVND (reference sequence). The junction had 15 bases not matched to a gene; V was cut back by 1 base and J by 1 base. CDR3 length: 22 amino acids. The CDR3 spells CASSIGLPPVLAGGQNTGELFF. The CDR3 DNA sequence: TGTGCCAGTAGTATAGGTCTCCCCCCGGTACTAGCGGGGGGGCAGAACACCGGGGAGCTGTTTTTT.

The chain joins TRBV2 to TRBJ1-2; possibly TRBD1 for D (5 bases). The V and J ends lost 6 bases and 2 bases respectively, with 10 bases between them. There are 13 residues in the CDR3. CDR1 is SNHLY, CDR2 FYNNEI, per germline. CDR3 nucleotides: TGTGCCAGCAGCCCCAGGGAAAACTATGGCTACACCTTC. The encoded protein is CASSPRENYGYTF.

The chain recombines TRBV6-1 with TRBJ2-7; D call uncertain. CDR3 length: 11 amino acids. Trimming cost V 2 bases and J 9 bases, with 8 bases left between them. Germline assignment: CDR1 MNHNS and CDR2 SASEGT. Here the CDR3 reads CASSELYGQYF. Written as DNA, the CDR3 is TGTGCCAGCAGTGAACTATATGGGCAGTACTTC.

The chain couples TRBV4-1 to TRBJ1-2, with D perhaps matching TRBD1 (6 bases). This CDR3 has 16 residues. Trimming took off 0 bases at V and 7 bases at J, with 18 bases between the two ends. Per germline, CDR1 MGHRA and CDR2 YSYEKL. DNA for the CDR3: TGCGCCAGCAGCCAAGAATCTCAGGGGTGGGTGGGTGGCTACACCTTC. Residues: CASSQESQGWVGGYTF.

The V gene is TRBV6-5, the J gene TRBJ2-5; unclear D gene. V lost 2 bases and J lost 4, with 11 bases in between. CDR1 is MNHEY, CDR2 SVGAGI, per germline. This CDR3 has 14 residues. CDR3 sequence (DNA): TGTGCCAGCAGTTACGGCCAAGCCTCAGAGACCCAGTACTTC. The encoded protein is CASSYGQASETQYF.

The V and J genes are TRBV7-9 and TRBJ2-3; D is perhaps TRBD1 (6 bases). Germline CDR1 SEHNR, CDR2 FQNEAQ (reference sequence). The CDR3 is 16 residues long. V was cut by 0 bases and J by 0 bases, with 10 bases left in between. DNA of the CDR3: TGTGCCAGCAGCTTAGCGGTCCAGGGGAGCACAGATACGCAGTATTTT. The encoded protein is CASSLAVQGSTDTQYF.

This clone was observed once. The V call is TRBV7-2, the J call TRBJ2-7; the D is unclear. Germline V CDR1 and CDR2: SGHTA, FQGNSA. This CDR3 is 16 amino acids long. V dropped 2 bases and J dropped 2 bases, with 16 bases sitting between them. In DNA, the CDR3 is TGTGCCAGCAGCTTAAGTAGCACTGGGGTCGCCTACGAGCAGTACTTC. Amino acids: CASSLSSTGVAYEQYF.

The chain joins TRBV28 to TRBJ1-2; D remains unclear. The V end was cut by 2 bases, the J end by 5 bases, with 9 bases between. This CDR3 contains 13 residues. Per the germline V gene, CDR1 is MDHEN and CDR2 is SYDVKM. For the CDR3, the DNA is TGTGCCAGCAGTTTACAGACCGATTATGGCTACACCTTC. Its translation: CASSLQTDYGYTF.

CDR3 DNA sequence: TGTGCCAGCAGCCTGCGGACTAGCGGGGGGGCCGCCTACGAGCAGTACTTC. Translating it yields CASSLRTSGGAAYEQYF. The rearrangement links TRBV11-2 to TRBJ2-7; 15 positions agree with TRBD2. Germline V CDR1 and CDR2: SGHAT, FQNNGV. The V segment lost 5 bases and the J segment 2 bases; nucleotides outside the gene matches: 7. The CDR3 contains 17 residues.

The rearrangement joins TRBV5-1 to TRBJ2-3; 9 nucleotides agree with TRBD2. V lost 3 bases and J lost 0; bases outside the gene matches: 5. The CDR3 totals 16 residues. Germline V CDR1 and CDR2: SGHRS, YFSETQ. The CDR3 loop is CASSWGTSPSTDTQYF. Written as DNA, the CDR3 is TGCGCCAGCAGCTGGGGGACTAGCCCCAGCACAGATACGCAGTATTTT.

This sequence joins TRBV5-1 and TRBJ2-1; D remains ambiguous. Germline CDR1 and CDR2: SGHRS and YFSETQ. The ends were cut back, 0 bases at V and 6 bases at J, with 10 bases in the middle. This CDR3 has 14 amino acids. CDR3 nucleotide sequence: TGCGCCAGCAGCTTGGTCTCAAATAGCAATGAGCAGTTCTTC. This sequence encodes CASSLVSNSNEQFF.

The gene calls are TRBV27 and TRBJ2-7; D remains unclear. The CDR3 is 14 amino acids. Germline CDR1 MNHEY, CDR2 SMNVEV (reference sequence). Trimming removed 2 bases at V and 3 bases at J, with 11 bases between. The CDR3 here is CASSLAGVNYEQYF. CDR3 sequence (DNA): TGTGCCAGCAGTTTAGCAGGCGTAAACTACGAGCAGTACTTC.

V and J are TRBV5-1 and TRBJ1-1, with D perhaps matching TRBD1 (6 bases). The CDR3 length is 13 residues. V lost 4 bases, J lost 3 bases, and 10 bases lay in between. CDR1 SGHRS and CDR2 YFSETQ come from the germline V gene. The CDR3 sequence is CASSRGGDTEAFF. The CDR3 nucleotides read TGCGCCAGCAGCAGAGGGGGGGACACTGAAGCTTTCTTT.

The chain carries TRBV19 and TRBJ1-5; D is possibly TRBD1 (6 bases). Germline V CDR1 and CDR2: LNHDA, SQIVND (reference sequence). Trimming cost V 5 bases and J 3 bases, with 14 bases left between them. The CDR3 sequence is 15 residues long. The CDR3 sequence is CASSLLGQSNQPQHF. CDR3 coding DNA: TGTGCCAGTAGTCTTTTAGGACAGTCCAATCAGCCCCAGCATTTT. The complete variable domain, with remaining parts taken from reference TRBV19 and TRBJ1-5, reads DGGITQSPKYLFRKEGQNVTLSCEQNLNHDAMYWYRQDPGQGLRLIYYSQIVNDFQKGDIAEGYSVSREKKESFPLTVTSAQKNPTAFYLCASSLLGQSNQPQHFGDGTRLSIL.